What follows is one TCR beta chain and its context. Its antigen is unidentified. Data came from immunoSEQ multiplex PCR; TCRdb stores just in-frame clones and leaves some out. The table includes tens of thousands of clones, about 91% detected once. Recipients received nonmyeloablative bone marrow transplants from related graft donors, with transient mixed chimerism. Unstimulated regulatory T cells (CD4+CD25+CD127-), CD4+CD25- non-regulatory cells, CD4 and CD8 cells were FACS-sorted from thawed PBMCs. This sample is drawn from a study of Tregs in tolerant kidney transplant recipients. The study, taken as a whole, reports: Expanding Tregs on activated donor B cells appeared to best identify donor-specific TCRbeta clones.

The ends lost 3 bases at V and 2 bases at J; junction bases unmatched: 21. This CDR3 spans 20 amino acids. The germline CDR1 and CDR2 sequences are MNHNS and SASEGT. Specimen: CD8+ T cells from blood (PBMCs), collected 24 months after the transplant. The clonotype comes from a human patient who received a combined kidney and bone marrow transplant. Some of the T cells might come from the graft donor. This chain uses TRBV6-1 with TRBJ1-2; 7 nucleotides align to TRBD1. The CDR3 sequence: CASSDAVTEPVTGFNYGYTF. CDR3 coding DNA: TGTGCCAGCAGTGACGCAGTAACGGAACCCGTGACAGGGTTCAACTATGGCTACACCTTC.